The clone carrying this T cell receptor beta chain was seen just once. Authors' data handling: Estimates of nucleated cell counts were drawn from the amplification of reference gene primers. Here immunoSEQ multiplex PCR was the method, and the copy in TCRdb shows in-frame clones only, minus some. That table gives V, J and clone size, and the DNA gave D and trimming. This table has about 220,000 clones, less than 85% appearing once. This sample was taken from a study of blood T cell repertoires in COVID-19. About the study: Specimens from acute and convalescent COVID-19 originated in the United States, Italy and Spain. PBMCs, B-cell-depleted T cells, or T cells were the source of the cDNA or gDNA that made up the material.

Germline V gene lookup returns CDR1 MGHRA and CDR2 YSYEKL. Between the trimmed V and J ends, which lost 6 bases and 8 bases, there was a span of 16 bases. This CDR3 is built from 13 residues. The sequenced sample consisted of peripheral blood. The V gene is TRBV4-1, the J gene TRBJ1-2; TRBD1 might be the D (6 bases). This sequence originates from a woman at least 80 years old with acute or convalescent COVID-19. The CDR3 bases are TGCGCCAGCAGTCTAGCTACAGGGAACGGCTACACCTTC. This gives the protein CASSLATGNGYTF.